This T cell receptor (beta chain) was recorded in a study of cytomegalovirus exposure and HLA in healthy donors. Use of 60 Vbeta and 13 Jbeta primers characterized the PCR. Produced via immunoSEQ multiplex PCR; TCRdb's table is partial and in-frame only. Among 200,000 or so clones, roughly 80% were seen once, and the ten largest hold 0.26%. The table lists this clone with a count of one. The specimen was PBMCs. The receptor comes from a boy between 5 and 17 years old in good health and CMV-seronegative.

CDR3: CASSLTRVAYGYTF. As DNA, the CDR3 is TGCGCCAGCAGCCTCACGAGGGTTGCTTATGGCTACACCTTC. This chain uses TRBV4-1 with TRBJ1-2; D gene ambiguous. The germline V gene has CDR1 MGHRA and CDR2 YSYEKL. CDR3 length: 14 residues. Trimming took 4 bases from V and 5 from J, leaving 14 bases between them.